The TCR beta chain described here comes from a study of patients and donors after allogeneic stem cell transplantation. Per germline, CDR1 SGHTA and CDR2 FQGNSA. The CDR3 contains 15 residues. V lost 0 bases, J lost 4 bases, and 12 bases lay in between. A single record per CDR3 protein comes from TCRdb applying MiXCR to the RT-PCR reads. Counted here are over 350,000 distinct CDR3 sequences, approximately 16% occurring once; the ten biggest clones make up 7.2%. The rearrangement uses TRBV7-2 and TRBJ1-1; the D is unclear. Material: blood, either unsorted or a sorted T cell fraction (not recorded which). The sequence was collected from a human donor who was either an allogeneic HSCT recipient or a stem cell or donor lymphocyte infusion donor (not recorded which). It is not recorded whose cells these are; they may come from a transplant donor. The CDR3 DNA is TGTGCCAGCAGCTTAGCATTAAAGGGAGTCACTGAAGCTTTCTTT. This translates into CASSLALKGVTEAFF.